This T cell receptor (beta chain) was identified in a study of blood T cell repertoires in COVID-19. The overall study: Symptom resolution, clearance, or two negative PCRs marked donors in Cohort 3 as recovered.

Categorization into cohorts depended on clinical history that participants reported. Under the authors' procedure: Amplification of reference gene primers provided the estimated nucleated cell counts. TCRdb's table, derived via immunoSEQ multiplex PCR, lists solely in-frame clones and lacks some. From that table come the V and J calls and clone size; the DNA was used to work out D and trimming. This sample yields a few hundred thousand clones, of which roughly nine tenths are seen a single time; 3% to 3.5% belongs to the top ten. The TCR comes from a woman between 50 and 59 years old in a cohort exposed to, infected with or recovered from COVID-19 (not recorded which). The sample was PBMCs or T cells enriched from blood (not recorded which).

The CDR3 DNA sequence: TGTGCCAGCAGTGGAGGGACAGGGTATCAGCCCCAGCATTTT. It encodes CASSGGTGYQPQHF. The chain joins TRBV2 to TRBJ1-5; 9 bases are a match to TRBD1. V lost 4 bases to trimming and J lost 5 bases; unmatched junction nucleotides: 3. The V gene's germline CDR1 is SNHLY and CDR2 FYNNEI. The CDR3 consists of 14 residues. Variable domain in full (rest from reference TRBV2 and TRBJ1-5): EPEVTQTPSHQVTQMGQEVILRCVPISNHLYFYWYRQILGQKVEFLVSFYNNEISEKSEIFDDQFSVERPDGSNFTLKIRSTKLEDSAMYFCASSGGTGYQPQHFGDGTRLSIL.